This entry describes one TCR beta chain. TCR beta CDR3 regions were amplified from RNA. The HTBI primer set was used in a first-round RT-PCR of the TCR CDR3. Each CDR3 protein is one row after TCRdb ran MiXCR on the multiplex PCR reads. The sample carries more than 600,000 distinct CDR3 sequences, roughly 15% recorded once. The entry originates in a study of T cells in Graves' hyperthyroidism and ophthalmopathy. At the level of the study: The blood sample was taken at first diagnosis, before treatment began.

The germline V gene encodes CDR1 MNHNY and CDR2 SVGAGI (reference sequence). The CDR3 totals 13 residues. V was clipped by 2 bases and J by 5 bases, with 6 bases between them. If no ophthalmopathy progression occurred within 18 months, Graves' hyperthyroidism was stable. Clinical symptoms, serum thyroxine and TRAb, thyroid ultrasound and orbital computed tomography were used for the diagnoses. This TCR derives from a man in his late teens or twenties with Graves' hyperthyroidism. The gene calls are TRBV6-6 and TRBJ2-2; D gene unclear. Sequencing was performed on blood. CDR3 protein: CASSYKVTGELFF. The CDR3 bases are TGTGCCAGCAGTTACAAGGTTACCGGGGAGCTGTTTTTT.